The table lists the clone carrying this T cell receptor (beta chain) with many counts. What it binds is unknown. The TCR beta library used iRepertoire HTBI primers with Arm-PCR amplification of CDR3. In TCRdb, the multiplex PCR reads were re-called with MiXCR into one record per CDR3 protein. In the table there are roughly 500,000 distinct CDR3 sequences, 14% of which are singletons. The sample is drawn from a study of regulatory T cells in long-lasting Graves disease. General observations from the study: Persistent Graves' patients showed less TCR diversity than newly diagnosed patients showed.

V was trimmed by 5 bases and J by 2 bases, leaving 11 bases between them. Germline CDR1 reads LGHDT; CDR2 reads YNNKEL (reference sequence). This CDR3 comprises 14 residues. Time point noted: newly diagnosed GD, antithyroid drugs for less than 3 months. Scientists built the TCR library using RNA that was extracted from PBMCs. These data were also reused for a study on T cells in Graves' hyperthyroidism and ophthalmopathy. That publication notes: With the HTBI primer set, the TCR CDR3 went through a first round of RT-PCR. By a 13 V-J model, ophthalmopathy was set apart from stable hyperthyroidism.

The material sequenced was peripheral blood mononuclear cells (PBMCs), taken at new diagnosis, from a patient treated with antithyroid drugs. The source is a woman between 45 and 60 years old with Graves disease. This chain links TRBV3-1 with TRBJ2-3; no clear D gene. The CDR3 DNA follows: TGTGCCAGCAGCTCCTCCGGAATCACAGATACGCAGTATTTT. It specifies CASSSSGITDTQYF.